The entry below gives a single TCR beta chain sequence along with its context. The target antigen is unknown. The sample originates from a study of lymphopenia after photon versus proton radiotherapy. Some clones are missing from TCRdb's copy, which holds only in-frame ones; the method was immunoSEQ multiplex PCR. Among approximately 150,000 clones listed, less than 90% were seen once. Study findings and constraints: Under photons, naive T cells and diversity fell while effector/memory populations rose. Larger post-nadir TCR diversity loss correlated inversely with survival in deceased patients.

The germline V gene encodes CDR1 MNHNS and CDR2 SASEGT. There are 15 residues in the CDR3. V trimming: 4 bases; J trimming: 1 base; junction bases outside the gene matches: 4. The sample in question was peripheral blood, obtained from a patient treated with photon-based radiotherapy. The chain couples TRBV6-1 to TRBJ1-5; 7 bases match TRBD1. The TCR was taken from a man between 50 and 59 years old with gastric cancer. This CDR3 is CASSGGQKSNQPQHF. CDR3 DNA: TGTGCCAGCAGTGGGGGACAGAAGAGCAATCAGCCCCAGCATTTT.